These 18 T cell receptor beta chains came from one sample sequenced in a study of cytomegalovirus exposure and HLA in healthy donors. This PCR relied on a set of 60 Vbeta primers and 13 Jbeta primers. Here immunoSEQ multiplex PCR was the method, and the copy in TCRdb shows in-frame clones only, minus some. The table lists under 200,000 clones, 80% of them singletons. The source material was PBMCs. These receptors were obtained from a man aged 25 to 40 in good health and CMV-seronegative.

CDR3: CASSEDRGRGEKLFF. In DNA form, the CDR3 reads TGTGCCAGCAGCGAGGACAGGGGCCGAGGTGAAAAACTGTTTTTT. The rearrangement uses TRBV9 and TRBJ1-4; 9 nucleotides align to TRBD1. Losses at the gene ends were 3 bases for V and 7 bases for J; bases not matched to a gene: 7. The CDR3 extends over 15 amino acids. Germline CDR1 SGDLS, CDR2 YYNGEE.

V and J are TRBV11-1 and TRBJ2-7, with D unclear. Germline-derived CDR1 and CDR2 are SGHAT and FQDESV (reference sequence). This CDR3 is 14 amino acids long. Trimming removed 2 bases at V and 5 bases at J, with 13 bases between. The DNA of the CDR3 is TGTGCCAGCAGCTTAAGTAACTGGAGCGACGAGCAGTACTTC. Translated: CASSLSNWSDEQYF.

This sequence joins TRBV5-1 and TRBJ1-6, with D possibly being TRBD1 (6 bases). V was pared by 0 bases and J by 3 bases, with 10 bases between. The CDR3 consists of 16 residues. Germline-derived CDR1 and CDR2 are SGHRS and YFSETQ. CDR3 sequence: CASSLAQGLYNSPLHF. The CDR3 DNA reads as TGCGCCAGCAGCTTGGCGCAGGGGCTCTATAATTCACCCCTCCACTTT.

The chain combines TRBV28 with TRBJ2-5; D is possibly TRBD1 (6 bases). The CDR3 is 15 amino acids. The V gene lost 5 bases and the J gene lost 5 bases, with 18 bases spanning the gap. Germline V gene sequence: CDR1 MDHEN, CDR2 SYDVKM. The CDR3 DNA reads as TGTGCCAGCAGTAGACCTACAGGGCAGGGGGAGACCCAGTACTTC. Protein: CASSRPTGQGETQYF.

V is TRBV9 and J is TRBJ2-5; no clear D gene. This CDR3 region has 13 residues. Germline V CDR1 and CDR2: SGDLS, YYNGEE. V was cut by 0 bases and J by 5 bases, with 8 bases left in between. The CDR3 sequence is CASSVAPEETQYF. The CDR3 DNA reads as TGTGCCAGCAGCGTAGCCCCCGAGGAGACCCAGTACTTC.

J is TRBJ1-1 and V is TRBV19; D is unclear. Germline values: CDR1 LNHDA, CDR2 SQIVND (reference sequence). V shed 4 bases and J shed 5 bases, with 20 bases lying between them. The CDR3 runs 16 residues. CDR3 DNA sequence: TGTGCCAGTAGTAAACGGACGGGAGGGTTGAGGACTGAAGCTTTCTTT. This sequence encodes CASSKRTGGLRTEAFF.

The V call is TRBV6-5, the J call TRBJ2-7, with a weak D call TRBD1 (6 bases). CDR3 length equals 12 residues. Germline CDR1 and CDR2: MNHEY and SVGAGI. Trimming removed 2 bases from V and 4 bases from J, with 6 bases in between. CDR3 bases: TGTGCCAGCAGTTACACAGGGTACGAGCAGTACTTC. This codes for CASSYTGYEQYF.

The gene calls are TRBV7-9 and TRBJ1-1, with a tentative D call TRBD1 (5 bases). Germline CDR1 reads SEHNR; CDR2 reads FQNEAQ (reference sequence). The ends were cut back, 1 base at V and 2 bases at J, with 11 bases in the middle. This CDR3 is 15 amino acids long. The CDR3 nucleotides read TGTGCCAGCAGCTTAGGTTGGCAGGGAAACACTGAAGCTTTCTTT. It yields the protein CASSLGWQGNTEAFF.

The chain recombines TRBV19 with TRBJ2-6, with D tentatively TRBD1 (6 bases). CDR1 is LNHDA and CDR2 is SQIVND in the germline V gene (reference sequence). Trimming shortened V by 5 bases and J by 1 base, and 21 bases separated the two germline ends. The CDR3 is 19 amino acids. The CDR3 loop is CASSQYLTGHFSGANVLTF. CDR3 bases: TGTGCCAGTAGTCAATATCTGACAGGTCATTTTTCTGGGGCCAACGTCCTGACTTTC.

In its sample, this clone was seen a few times. CDR3 sequence: CAWIPHGGAFF. Here the CDR3 DNA reads TGTGCCTGGATCCCCCACGGGGGGGCTTTCTTT. This chain joins TRBV30 and TRBJ1-1; perhaps TRBD1 as D (5 bases). The V gene's germline CDR1 is GTSNPN and CDR2 SVGIG (reference sequence). CDR3 size: 11 residues. The V and J ends lost 4 bases and 11 bases respectively, with 14 bases between them. The whole variable domain, filled in from reference TRBV30 and TRBJ1-1, reads SQTIHQWPATLVQPVGSPLSLECTVEGTSNPNLYWYRQAAGRGLQLLFYSVGIGQISSEVPQNLSASRPQDRQFILSSKKLLLSDSGFYLCAWIPHGGAFFGQGTRLTVV.

CDR3 nucleotide sequence: TGTGCCAGCAGCGTAGGGGGGACTAGCGGGAGGGGAGCTGGGGCCAACGTCCTGACTTTC. Protein: CASSVGGTSGRGAGANVLTF. The rearrangement links TRBV9 to TRBJ2-6; 16 bases match TRBD2. Germline assignment: CDR1 SGDLS and CDR2 YYNGEE. The ends lost 0 bases at V and 2 bases at J; junction bases unmatched: 5. There are 20 residues in the CDR3.

The chain carries TRBV11-2 and TRBJ2-5; 7 bases match TRBD2. The CDR3 length is 16 residues. Trimming cost V 5 bases and J 9 bases; bases outside gene matches: 18. Looked up from germline, CDR1 is SGHAT and CDR2 is FQNNGV. In DNA form, the CDR3 reads TGTGCCAGCAGCCCGTCGAACCGGGACTATGCTAGAGCCCAGTACTTC. It is translated as CASSPSNRDYARAQYF. The full variable domain, in which reference TRBV11-2 and TRBJ2-5 provide the parts outside the CDR3, is EAGVAQSPRYKIIEKRQSVAFWCNPISGHATLYWYQQILGQGPKLLIQFQNNGVVDDSQLPKDRFSAERLKGVDSTLKIQPAKLEDSAVYLCASSPSNRDYARAQYFGPGTRLLVL.

V is TRBV29-1 and J is TRBJ1-2; D remains ambiguous. The CDR3 sequence is 10 residues long. The V and J ends lost 4 bases and 7 bases respectively, with 7 bases between them. Germline V CDR1 and CDR2: SQVTM, ANQGSEA. This CDR3 reads CSVGGCGYTF. CDR3 bases: TGCAGCGTTGGAGGGTGTGGCTACACCTTC.

A remark on this clone: One end of the junction does not line up with germline, which may come from a read error. Other DNA sequences of this sample code for an identical CDR3. The V and J genes are TRBV15 and TRBJ1-4, with a weak D call TRBD1 (5 bases). Per the germline V gene, CDR1 is LNHNV and CDR2 is YYDKDF (reference sequence). The CDR3 has 16 residues. The CDR3 reads CATSRVTGATNEKLFF. CDR3 DNA: TGTGCCACCAGCAGAGTAACAGGAGCAACCAATGAAAAACTGTTTTTT.

The chain couples TRBV9 to TRBJ2-3; D unclear. Germline V CDR1 and CDR2: SGDLS, YYNGEE. The CDR3 has 12 amino acids. Trimming stripped 3 bases from V and 6 bases from J, with 8 bases between. The chain's CDR3 is CASSALPDTQYF. The CDR3 coding sequence is TGTGCCAGCAGCGCCCTCCCGGATACGCAGTATTTT.

The rearrangement links TRBV5-1 to TRBJ1-1, with D unclear. Germline CDR1 is SGHRS and CDR2 is YFSETQ. CDR3 length equals 13 residues. V was clipped by 4 bases and J by 5 bases, with 12 bases between them. CDR3 loop: CASSARVLTEAFF. DNA of the CDR3: TGCGCCAGCAGCGCCCGGGTATTAACTGAAGCTTTCTTT.

This clone was picked up a small number of times. The chain couples TRBV2 to TRBJ1-1; D ambiguous. CDR3 size: 13 residues. Trimming shortened V by 0 bases and J by 5 bases, and 7 bases separated the two germline ends. Germline V CDR1 and CDR2: SNHLY, FYNNEI. The CDR3 nucleotides are TGTGCCAGCAGTGAAGCGCTTACAACTGAAGCTTTCTTT. Its protein product is CASSEALTTEAFF.

V is TRBV11-3 and J is TRBJ2-5, with D perhaps matching TRBD1 (6 bases). The CDR3 loop spans 14 amino acids. The germline V gene has CDR1 SGHNT and CDR2 YENEEA. V was pared by 5 bases and J by 6 bases, with 16 bases between. The DNA for the CDR3 is TGTGCCAGCAGCGACAGACAGGAAGGCAAGACCCAGTACTTC. It yields the protein CASSDRQEGKTQYF. Full variable domain (rest looked up from reference TRBV11-3 and TRBJ2-5): EAGVVQSPRYKIIEKKQPVAFWCNPISGHNTLYWYLQNLGQGPELLIRYENEEAVDDSQLPKDRFSAERLKGVDSTLKIQPAELGDSAVYLCASSDRQEGKTQYFGPGTRLLVL.